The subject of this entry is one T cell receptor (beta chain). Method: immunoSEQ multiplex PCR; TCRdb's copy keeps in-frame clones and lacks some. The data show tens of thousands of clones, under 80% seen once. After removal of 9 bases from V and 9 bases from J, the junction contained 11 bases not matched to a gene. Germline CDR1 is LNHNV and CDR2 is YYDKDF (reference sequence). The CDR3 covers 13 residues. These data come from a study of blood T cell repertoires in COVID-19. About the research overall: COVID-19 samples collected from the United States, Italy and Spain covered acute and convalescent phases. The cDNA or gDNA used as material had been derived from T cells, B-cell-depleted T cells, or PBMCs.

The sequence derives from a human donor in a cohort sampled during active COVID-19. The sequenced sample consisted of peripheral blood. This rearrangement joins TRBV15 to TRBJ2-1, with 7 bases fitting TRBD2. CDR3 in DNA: TGTGCCACTAGGGACGGGACTATAGGTGAGCAGTTCTTC. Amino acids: CATRDGTIGEQFF.